Presented here are 7 T cell receptor beta chains from one specimen sequenced in a study of cytomegalovirus exposure and HLA in healthy donors. Researchers ran the PCR with 60 Vbeta and 13 Jbeta primers. Sequencing was performed with immunoSEQ multiplex PCR; in TCRdb, only in-frame clones are kept and a portion is missing. Counted here are 150,000 to 200,000 clones, around 75% occurring once; the ten biggest clones make up 1.6%. The sample comprised PBMCs. The source is a woman in her fifties or sixties in good health and CMV-seronegative.

This chain connects TRBV28 to TRBJ2-2; D is uncertain. The V and J ends lost 10 bases and 3 bases respectively, with 15 bases between them. CDR3 size: 14 residues. Per germline, CDR1 MDHEN and CDR2 SYDVKM. The CDR3 nucleotides are TGTGCCACCGGTACCCCCCCGCACACCGGGGAGCTGTTTTTT. As protein: CATGTPPHTGELFF.

This clone has only one observation. J is TRBJ2-5 and V is TRBV28; a possible D gene is TRBD1 (6 bases). Deletions cut 9 bases from V and 3 bases from J, with 23 bases between. Germline loops: CDR1 MDHEN, CDR2 SYDVKM. The CDR3 consists of 16 residues. CDR3 in amino acids: CASRLQGRKGEETQYF. The CDR3 DNA reads as TGTGCCAGTCGCCTACAGGGTAGGAAAGGTGAAGAGACCCAGTACTTC.

The chain carries TRBV5-6 and TRBJ1-1, with 7 bases matching TRBD1. The CDR3 runs to 17 residues. Germline V gene lookup returns CDR1 SGHDT and CDR2 YYEEEE. Germline trimming cut 1 base from V and 1 base from J; bases unmatched to any gene: 10. The CDR3 is CASSLRALDRANTEAFF. The DNA of the CDR3 is TGTGCCAGCAGCTTGCGAGCTCTAGACAGGGCGAACACTGAAGCTTTCTTT.

The chain is built from TRBV14 and TRBJ2-5, with D tentatively TRBD1 (5 bases). The germline V gene has CDR1 SGHDN and CDR2 FVKESK. V was clipped by 1 base and J by 5 bases, with 14 bases between them. The CDR3 sequence is 15 residues long. The CDR3 protein is CASSQGGLVGETQYF. As DNA, the CDR3 is TGTGCCAGCAGCCAAGGGGGCCTCGTAGGGGAGACCCAGTACTTC.

The V call is TRBV19, the J call TRBJ1-5; unclear D gene. Trimming removed 5 bases from V and 1 base from J, with 12 bases in between. The CDR3 has 15 amino acids. The germline V gene encodes CDR1 LNHDA and CDR2 SQIVND (reference sequence). This chain's CDR3 is CASSGRAGSNQPQHF. CDR3 sequence (DNA): TGTGCCAGTAGTGGGCGGGCAGGCAGCAATCAGCCCCAGCATTTT.

V and J are TRBV29-1 and TRBJ2-3, with D perhaps TRBD2 (6 bases). The CDR3 sequence is 16 residues long. V lost 4 bases to trimming and J lost 4 bases, with 21 bases between them. CDR1 is SQVTM, CDR2 ANQGSEA, per germline. CDR3 nucleotides: TGCAGCGTTGGACTAGGACATTCCTGGGCCGCAGATACGCAGTATTTT. This codes for CSVGLGHSWAADTQYF.

Only a few counts were recorded for this clone. V usage is TRBV6-1 and J usage is TRBJ1-1, with 8 bases identical to TRBD1. Per the germline V gene, CDR1 is MNHNS and CDR2 is SASEGT. The CDR3 consists of 15 residues. The V segment lost 8 bases and the J segment 6 bases; nucleotides outside the gene matches: 14. For the CDR3, the DNA is TGTGCCAGCCGTCCTAGCAGGGGGCGCTCCCCTGAAGCTTTCTTT. This encodes CASRPSRGRSPEAFF.